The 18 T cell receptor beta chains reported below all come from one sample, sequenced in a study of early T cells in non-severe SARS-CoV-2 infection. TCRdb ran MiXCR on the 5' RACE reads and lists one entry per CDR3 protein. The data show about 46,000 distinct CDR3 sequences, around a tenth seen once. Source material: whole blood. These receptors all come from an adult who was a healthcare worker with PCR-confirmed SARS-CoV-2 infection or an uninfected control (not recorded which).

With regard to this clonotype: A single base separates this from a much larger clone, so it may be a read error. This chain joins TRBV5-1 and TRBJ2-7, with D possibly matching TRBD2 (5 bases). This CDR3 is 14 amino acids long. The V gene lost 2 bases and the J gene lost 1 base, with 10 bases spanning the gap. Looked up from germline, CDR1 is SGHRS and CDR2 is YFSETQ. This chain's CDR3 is CASSLERGSYEQYF. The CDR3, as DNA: TGCGCCAGCAGCTTAGAGAGAGGGTCCTACGAGCAGTACTTC.

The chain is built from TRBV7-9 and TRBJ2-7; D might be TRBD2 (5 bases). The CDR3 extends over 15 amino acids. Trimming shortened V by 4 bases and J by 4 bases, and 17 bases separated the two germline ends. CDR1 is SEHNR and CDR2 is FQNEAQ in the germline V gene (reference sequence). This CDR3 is CASSSTREFRYEQYF. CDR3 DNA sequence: TGTGCCAGCAGCTCAACCCGGGAATTCCGTTACGAGCAGTACTTC.

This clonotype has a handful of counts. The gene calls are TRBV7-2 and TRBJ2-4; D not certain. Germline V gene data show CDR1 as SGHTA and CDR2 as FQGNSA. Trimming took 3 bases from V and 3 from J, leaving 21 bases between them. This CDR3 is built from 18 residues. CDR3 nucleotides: TGTGCCAGCAGCTTCATGGGCCCCGGTTTAAGAGGCAAAAACATTCAGTACTTC. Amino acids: CASSFMGPGLRGKNIQYF.

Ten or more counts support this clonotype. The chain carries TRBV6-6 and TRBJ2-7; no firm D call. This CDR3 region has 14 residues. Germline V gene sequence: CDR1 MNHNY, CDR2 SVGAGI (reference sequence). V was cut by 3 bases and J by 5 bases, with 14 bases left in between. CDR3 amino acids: CASSYGPGFHEQYF. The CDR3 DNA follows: TGTGCCAGCAGTTATGGACCGGGTTTCCACGAGCAGTACTTC.

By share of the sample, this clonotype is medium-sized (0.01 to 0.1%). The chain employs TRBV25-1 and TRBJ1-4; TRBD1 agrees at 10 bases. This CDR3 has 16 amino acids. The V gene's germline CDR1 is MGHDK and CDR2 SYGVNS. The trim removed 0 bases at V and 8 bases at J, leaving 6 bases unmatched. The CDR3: CASSEYSWDRGEKLFF. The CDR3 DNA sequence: TGTGCCAGCAGTGAATATTCTTGGGACAGGGGCGAAAAACTGTTTTTT.

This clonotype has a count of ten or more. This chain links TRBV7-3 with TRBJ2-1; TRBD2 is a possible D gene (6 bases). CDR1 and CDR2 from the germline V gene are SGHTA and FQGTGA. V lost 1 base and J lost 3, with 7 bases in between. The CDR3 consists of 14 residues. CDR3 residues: CASSLRGGYNEQFF. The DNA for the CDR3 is TGTGCCAGCAGCTTAAGGGGAGGCTACAATGAGCAGTTCTTC.

The DNA for the CDR3 is TGTGCCATCAGTGGGCCAGGGGGCGCTTACAATGAGCAGTTCTTC. This gives the protein CAISGPGGAYNEQFF. The rearrangement uses TRBV10-3 and TRBJ2-1, with 8 bases identical to TRBD1. With 4 bases clipped from V and 4 bases from J, the junction kept 6 bases outside the gene matches. Germline CDR1 reads ENHRY; CDR2 reads SYGVKD. CDR3 length: 15 amino acids.

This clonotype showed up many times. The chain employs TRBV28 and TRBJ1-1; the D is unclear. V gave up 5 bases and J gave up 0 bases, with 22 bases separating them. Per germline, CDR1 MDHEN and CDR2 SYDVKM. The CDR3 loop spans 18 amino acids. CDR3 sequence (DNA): TGTGCCAGCAGTACCTACTTAACCCCCGGGGTTATGAACACTGAAGCTTTCTTT. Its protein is CASSTYLTPGVMNTEAFF. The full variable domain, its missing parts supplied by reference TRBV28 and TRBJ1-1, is DVKVTQSSRYLVKRTGEKVFLECVQDMDHENMFWYRQDPGLGLRLIYFSYDVKMKEKGDIPEGYSVSREKKERFSLILESASTNQTSMYLCASSTYLTPGVMNTEAFFGQGTRLTVV.

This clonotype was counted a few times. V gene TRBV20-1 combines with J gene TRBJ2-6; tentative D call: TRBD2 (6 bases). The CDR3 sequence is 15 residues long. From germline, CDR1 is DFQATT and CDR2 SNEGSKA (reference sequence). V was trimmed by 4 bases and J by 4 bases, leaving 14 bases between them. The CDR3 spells CSATQGGTGANVLTF. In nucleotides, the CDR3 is TGCAGTGCTACGCAGGGAGGTACGGGGGCCAACGTCCTGACTTTC.

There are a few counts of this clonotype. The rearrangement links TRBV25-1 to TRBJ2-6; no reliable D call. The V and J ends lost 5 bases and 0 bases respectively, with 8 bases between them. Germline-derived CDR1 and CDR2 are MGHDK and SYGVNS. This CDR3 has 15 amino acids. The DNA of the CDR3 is TGTGCCAGCAGTTGGTCGAGCTCTGGGGCCAACGTCCTGACTTTC. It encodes CASSWSSSGANVLTF.

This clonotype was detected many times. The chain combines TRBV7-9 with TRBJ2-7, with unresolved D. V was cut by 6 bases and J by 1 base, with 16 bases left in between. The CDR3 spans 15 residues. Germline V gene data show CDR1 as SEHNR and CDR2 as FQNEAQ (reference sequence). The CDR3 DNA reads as TGTGCCAGCAGTCCCGTACAAAGTGTGTCCTACGAGCAGTACTTC. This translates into CASSPVQSVSYEQYF.

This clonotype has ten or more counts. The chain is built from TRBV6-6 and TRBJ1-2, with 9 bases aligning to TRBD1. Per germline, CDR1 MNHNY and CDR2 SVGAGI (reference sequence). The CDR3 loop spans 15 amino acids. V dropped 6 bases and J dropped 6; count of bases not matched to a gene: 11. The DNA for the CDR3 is TGTGCCAGCAGCCATGCCGGGACAGGGTCTGATGGCTACACCTTC. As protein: CASSHAGTGSDGYTF.

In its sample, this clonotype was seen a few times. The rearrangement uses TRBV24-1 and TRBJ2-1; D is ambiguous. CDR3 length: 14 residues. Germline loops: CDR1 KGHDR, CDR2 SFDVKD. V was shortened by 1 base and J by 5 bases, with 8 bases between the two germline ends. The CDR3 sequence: CATSDFQDHNEQFF. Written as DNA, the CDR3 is TGTGCCACCAGTGATTTTCAGGACCACAATGAGCAGTTCTTC.

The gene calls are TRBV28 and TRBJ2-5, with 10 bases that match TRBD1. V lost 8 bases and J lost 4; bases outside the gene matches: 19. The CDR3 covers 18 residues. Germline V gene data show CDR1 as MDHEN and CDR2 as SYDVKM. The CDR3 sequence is CASAAGPGTGVLRETQYF. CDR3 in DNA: TGTGCCAGCGCGGCGGGCCCCGGGACAGGGGTTTTGAGAGAGACCCAGTACTTC.

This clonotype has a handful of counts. The CDR3 DNA reads as TGTGCCAGCAGTTTCCCCGGGAGCAATGAGCAGTTCTTC. Its translation: CASSFPGSNEQFF. V usage is TRBV12-3 or TRBV12-4 and J usage is TRBJ2-1; maybe TRBD2 (6 bases). The CDR3 is made up of 13 amino acids. Trimming took 3 bases from V and 6 from J, leaving 9 bases between them.

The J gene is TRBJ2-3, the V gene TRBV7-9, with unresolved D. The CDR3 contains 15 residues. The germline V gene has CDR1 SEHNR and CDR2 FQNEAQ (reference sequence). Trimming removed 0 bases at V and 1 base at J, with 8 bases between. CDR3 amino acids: CASSLAQTRTDTQYF. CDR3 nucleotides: TGTGCCAGCAGCTTAGCGCAGACGCGCACAGATACGCAGTATTTT.

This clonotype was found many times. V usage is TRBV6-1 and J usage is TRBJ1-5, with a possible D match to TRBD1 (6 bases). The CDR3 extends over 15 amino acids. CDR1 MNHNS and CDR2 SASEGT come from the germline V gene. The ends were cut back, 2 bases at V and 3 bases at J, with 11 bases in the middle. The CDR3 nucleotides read TGTGCCAGCAGTGAAAGGGGACAATTCAATCAGCCCCAGCATTTT. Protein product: CASSERGQFNQPQHF.

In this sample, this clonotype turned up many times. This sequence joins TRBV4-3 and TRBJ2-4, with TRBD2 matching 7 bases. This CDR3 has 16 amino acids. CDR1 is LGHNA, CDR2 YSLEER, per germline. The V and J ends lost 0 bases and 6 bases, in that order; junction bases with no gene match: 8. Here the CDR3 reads CASSQDPGASGNIQYF. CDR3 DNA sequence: TGCGCCAGCAGCCAAGACCCCGGCGCTAGCGGAAACATTCAGTACTTC.